The next 9 T cell receptor beta chains were all read from a single sample in a study of T cells in Graves' hyperthyroidism and ophthalmopathy. Using RNA transcripts as the source, TCR beta CDR3 regions were amplified. The HTBI primer set served for first-round RT-PCR of the TCR CDR3. TCRdb processed the multiplex PCR reads anew with MiXCR; each CDR3 protein has one entry. The data hold almost 600,000 distinct CDR3 sequences, with 40% to 55% observed a single time. The sample was peripheral blood or thyroid tissue (not recorded which). The receptors here all came from a young woman with Graves' hyperthyroidism.

The chain is built from TRBV7-2 and TRBJ1-6, with D tentatively TRBD1 (5 bases). Trimming pared 3 bases from V and 15 bases from J, leaving 12 bases between. Germline lookup yields CDR1 SGHTA and CDR2 FQGNSA. This CDR3 contains 12 residues. The CDR3 coding sequence is TGTGCCAGCAGCTTTATGGGGACTTTCCTCCACTTT. This encodes CASSFMGTFLHF.

The chain links TRBV30 to TRBJ1-4; the D gene is possibly TRBD1 (5 bases). Looked up from germline, CDR1 is GTSNPN and CDR2 is SVGIG (reference sequence). The CDR3 runs 15 residues. The V and J ends lost 3 bases and 1 base respectively, with 12 bases between them. The CDR3 nucleotides are TGTGCCTGGAGCAACCTCAGGGTAACTAATGAAAAACTGTTTTTT. Amino acids: CAWSNLRVTNEKLFF. Full variable domain (remainder filled in from reference TRBV30 and TRBJ1-4): SQTIHQWPATLVQPVGSPLSLECTVEGTSNPNLYWYRQAAGRGLQLLFYSVGIGQISSEVPQNLSASRPQDRQFILSSKKLLLSDSGFYLCAWSNLRVTNEKLFFGSGTQLSVL.

This clonotype was seen many times. The chain has TRBV24-1 and TRBJ1-2; possible D gene TRBD1, 6 bases. The germline V gene encodes CDR1 KGHDR and CDR2 SFDVKD. The CDR3 is made up of 14 amino acids. With 2 bases removed from V and 3 bases from J, the gap between germline ends came to 9 bases. The CDR3 nucleotides read TGTGCCACCAGTGATTCGGCAGGGGACTATGGCTACACCTTC. This translates into CATSDSAGDYGYTF.

This clonotype was picked up many times. This chain joins TRBV13 and TRBJ1-1; the D gene is possibly TRBD1 (5 bases). Trimming shortened V by 0 bases and J by 7 bases, and 12 bases separated the two germline ends. CDR1 is PRHDT and CDR2 is FYEKMQ in the germline V gene (reference sequence). This CDR3 is 14 amino acids long. This CDR3 is CASSLGQGLSEAFF. DNA of the CDR3: TGTGCCAGCAGCTTAGGCCAGGGCCTCAGTGAAGCTTTCTTT.

There are many counts of this clonotype. J is TRBJ1-2 and V is TRBV20-1; no firm D call. Trimming removed 3 bases at V and 1 base at J, with 6 bases between. Germline CDR1 is DFQATT and CDR2 is SNEGSKA (reference sequence). This CDR3 contains 12 residues. The CDR3 DNA reads as TGCAGTGCTAGCGGGGATAACTATGGCTACACCTTC. Protein sequence: CSASGDNYGYTF.

The gene calls are TRBV12-3 or TRBV12-4 and TRBJ2-7; D call uncertain. CDR3 size: 12 residues. V lost 2 bases and J 3 bases, leaving 5 bases between the germline ends. CDR3 in DNA: TGTGCCAGCAGTTTACAGCGCTACGAGCAGTACTTC. Translated: CASSLQRYEQYF.

The V call is TRBV19, the J call TRBJ1-5, with 12 bases matching TRBD1. The germline V gene has CDR1 LNHDA and CDR2 SQIVND (reference sequence). J was trimmed by 7 bases and V by 4 bases; bases with no gene match: 8. This CDR3 is built from 16 residues. CDR3 sequence: CASSKGDRGLGQPQHF. The CDR3 bases are TGTGCCAGTAGTAAAGGGGACAGGGGGCTGGGACAGCCCCAGCATTTT.

The genes are TRBV7-6 and TRBJ2-7; D call uncertain. The CDR3 is 17 residues long. Germline V CDR1 and CDR2: SGHVS, FNYEAQ. Trimming stripped 4 bases from V and 6 bases from J, with 25 bases between. The CDR3 spells CASSSPFSPTRVTEQYF. DNA for the CDR3: TGTGCCAGCAGCTCACCTTTTAGTCCGACTCGCGTTACCGAGCAGTACTTC. Full variable domain (rest looked up from reference TRBV7-6 and TRBJ2-7): GAGVSQSPRYKVTKRGQDVALRCDPISGHVSLYWYRQALGQGPEFLTYFNYEAQQDKSGLPNDRFSAERPEGSISTLTIQRTEQRDSAMYRCASSSPFSPTRVTEQYFGPGTRLTVT.

This rearrangement joins TRBV5-1 to TRBJ1-3; D is perhaps TRBD1 (6 bases). The germline V and J ends were trimmed by 0 bases and 0 bases, with 13 bases remaining between them. The germline CDR1 and CDR2 sequences are SGHRS and YFSETQ. The CDR3 has 17 amino acids. The CDR3 bases are TGCGCCAGCAGCTTGGTACCACTGGGGGCCTCTGGAAACACCATATATTTT. It codes for CASSLVPLGASGNTIYF.